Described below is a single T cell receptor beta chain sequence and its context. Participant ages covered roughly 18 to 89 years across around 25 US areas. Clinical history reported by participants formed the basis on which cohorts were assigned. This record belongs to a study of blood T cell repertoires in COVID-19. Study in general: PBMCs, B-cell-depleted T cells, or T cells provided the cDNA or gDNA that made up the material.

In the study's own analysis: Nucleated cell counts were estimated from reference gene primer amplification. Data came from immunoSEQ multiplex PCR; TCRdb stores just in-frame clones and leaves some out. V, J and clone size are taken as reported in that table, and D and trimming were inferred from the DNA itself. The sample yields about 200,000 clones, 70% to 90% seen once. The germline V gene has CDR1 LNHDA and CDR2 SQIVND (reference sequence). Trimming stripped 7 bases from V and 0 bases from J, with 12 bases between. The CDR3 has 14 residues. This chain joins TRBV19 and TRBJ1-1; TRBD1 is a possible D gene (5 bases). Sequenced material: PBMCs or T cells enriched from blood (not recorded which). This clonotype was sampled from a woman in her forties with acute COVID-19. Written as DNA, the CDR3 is TGTGCCAGTAAGACGGGACTCATGAACACTGAAGCTTTCTTT. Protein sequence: CASKTGLMNTEAFF. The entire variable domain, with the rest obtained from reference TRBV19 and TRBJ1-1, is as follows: DGGITQSPKYLFRKEGQNVTLSCEQNLNHDAMYWYRQDPGQGLRLIYYSQIVNDFQKGDIAEGYSVSREKKESFPLTVTSAQKNPTAFYLCASKTGLMNTEAFFGQGTRLTVV.